Described below is a single TCR beta chain sequence and its context. No antigen is known for it. One end of the junction fails to match germline, which may point to a read error. This specimen belongs to a study of metastatic and nonmetastatic thyroid tumors. Looking at the study overall: Samples came from malignant and benign thyroid patients, and repertoires were compared across blood and tumor or nodule tissue.

The germline gives CDR1 SGHVS, CDR2 FQNEAQ. CDR3 length equals 14 residues. Authors' data handling: The study took CDR3 differences across clinicopathological groups and made a distant-metastasis classifier for papillary thyroid cancer from them. TCRdb recomputed clones from the PCR reads via MiXCR. TCRdb's processing, not the authors' own work, is the source of the V and J calls. The data show 91,000 or so clones, approximately 11% seen once. All patients reached thyroid surgery having received no treatment beforehand. Study observations and caveats: Reports indicated that malignant thyroid tumors showed significantly higher TCR beta diversity than benign nodules did, in blood and tumor.

The receptor's source is a female donor with papillary thyroid cancer or a benign thyroid nodule (not recorded which). Some clones in this sample may be carry-over from other donors' samples. The chain joins TRBV7-8 to TRBJ1-3; the match to TRBD1 covers 7 bases. The sequencing sample was made of blood. Here the CDR3 reads CASRLGQNGITIYF. As DNA, the CDR3 is TGTGCCAGCAGATTGGGACAGAATGGAATCACCATATATTTT. Based on the CDR3 plus reference TRBV7-8 and TRBJ1-3, the full variable domain is GAGVSQSPRYKVAKRGQDVALRCDPISGHVSLFWYQQALGQGPEFLTYFQNEAQLDKSGLPSDRFFAERPEGSVSTLKIQRTQQEDSAVYLCASRLGQNGITIYFGEGSWLTVV.